The 27 T cell receptor beta chains below were found in one sample sequenced in a study of blood T cells in healthy people across ages (dated by TCRdb to about 2015). The library was built by means of 5' RACE. The sequencer was an Illumina HiSeq 2500. A second 7 to 11 cycle PCR used a sample-barcoded 5' primer and a J-beta primer mix. The public reads were run again by TCRdb, first through fastp at Q25 and then through MiXCR, and only productive beta chains were kept. Rows with one shared CDR3 protein collapse into an entry with the most common genes and DNA. The sample includes about 510,000 distinct CDR3 sequences, with about 25% observed a single time. The ten largest clonotypes hold under 4.5% of the sample. The data were also submitted as part of a second study, on T cells of mothers and their children.

The sample taken for sequencing was blood. The receptors stem from a boy aged 2 to 10 in good health.

V gene TRBV4-1 combines with J gene TRBJ2-5, with D maybe TRBD1 (5 bases). The DNA end favors TRBJ2-1, so the J call may be wrong. Per the germline V gene, CDR1 is MGHRA and CDR2 is YSYEKL. The length of the CDR3 is 18 residues. DNA of the CDR3: TGCGCCAGCAGCCCGAGCCTGATCAGGGTAAGCGCAATGGGTGAGCAGTTCTTC. Residues: CASSPSLIRVSAMGEQFF.

The V gene is TRBV6-1, the J gene TRBJ2-3; 7 bases match TRBD2. The CDR3 totals 17 residues. The germline gives CDR1 MNHNS, CDR2 SASEGT. V trimming: 3 bases; J trimming: 5 bases; junction bases outside the gene matches: 14. The CDR3: CASSDRRGGSFRDTQYF. CDR3 nucleotide sequence: TGTGCCAGCAGTGACCGAAGGGGCGGGAGTTTCAGAGATACGCAGTATTTT.

Comment on this clonotype: Since a much larger clone is just one base distant, this may be a read error. This chain links TRBV30 with TRBJ1-4; 7 positions match TRBD1. The V gene's germline CDR1 is GTSNPN and CDR2 SVGIG (reference sequence). The CDR3 runs to 14 residues. CDR3 region: CAWGALGQPEKPFF. CDR3 DNA sequence: TGTGCCTGGGGGGCCCTGGGACAGCCTGAAAAACCGTTTTTT.

This clonotype was observed a few times. J is TRBJ1-2 and V is TRBV18; 7 positions agree with TRBD1. J gave up 4 bases and V 8 bases, and 4 bases lay outside the gene matches. In germline, CDR1 is KGHSH, CDR2 LQKENI. This CDR3 region has 12 residues. The CDR3 DNA reads TGTGCCAGCGTCCGGGACAGCTATGGCTACACCTTC. This encodes CASVRDSYGYTF. The whole variable domain, remainder taken from reference TRBV18 and TRBJ1-2, is NAGVMQNPRHLVRRRGQEARLRCSPMKGHSHVYWYRQLPEEGLKFMVYLQKENIIDESGMPKERFSAEFPKEGPSILRIQQVVRGDSAAYFCASVRDSYGYTFGSGTRLTVV.

The chain uses TRBV6-2 or TRBV6-3 and TRBJ2-7, with TRBD1 matching over 9 bases. The trim removed 6 bases at V and 3 bases at J, leaving 6 bases unmatched. CDR3 length equals 14 residues. Germline V lookup: CDR1 MNHEY, CDR2 SVGEGT. The CDR3 reads CASRLWTGVYEQYF. The DNA of the CDR3 is TGTGCCAGCAGACTCTGGACAGGGGTCTACGAGCAGTACTTC.

This clonotype has more than one count but fewer than ten. The J gene is TRBJ2-7, the V gene TRBV12-3 or TRBV12-4; no firm D call. This CDR3 is built from 13 residues. The germline V and J ends were trimmed by 3 bases and 2 bases, with 8 bases remaining between them. CDR3 bases: TGTGCCAGCAGTTTGGCGCGGACCTACGAGCAGTACTTC. Residues: CASSLARTYEQYF.

The V gene is TRBV27, the J gene TRBJ2-5; 13 bases are shared with TRBD2. The CDR3 loop spans 16 amino acids. V dropped 4 bases and J dropped 7; count of bases not matched to a gene: 9. Germline CDR1 and CDR2: MNHEY and SMNVEV (reference sequence). The CDR3 is CASSSGLAGAAGTQYF. CDR3 nucleotide sequence: TGTGCCAGCAGTTCTGGACTAGCGGGGGCTGCAGGGACCCAGTACTTC.

About this clonotype itself: The junction shows a germline mismatch at one end, possibly a read error. CDR3 DNA sequence: TGTGCCAGCAGCCCCCTTCGTTGGGTGAGGTACGAGCAGTCCTTC. It translates to CASSPLRWVRYEQSF. The J gene is TRBJ2-7, the V gene TRBV7-3; D unclear. Germline assignment: CDR1 SGHTA and CDR2 FQGTGA. The CDR3 is made up of 15 amino acids.

This chain joins TRBV10-3 and TRBJ2-5; D unresolved. Trimming took off 6 bases at V and 3 bases at J, with 5 bases between the two ends. This CDR3 region has 11 residues. CDR1 ENHRY and CDR2 SYGVKD come from the germline V gene. This chain's CDR3 is CAIRIKETQYF. The CDR3 DNA is TGTGCCATCAGGATTAAAGAGACCCAGTACTTC.

In this sample, this clonotype turned up a few times. The CDR3 DNA reads as TGCAGTGCTAGAGGGTCTGGGACAATTACCTACGAGCAGTACTTC. It codes for CSARGSGTITYEQYF. This chain uses TRBV20-1 with TRBJ2-7, with D perhaps TRBD1 (6 bases). Germline V lookup: CDR1 DFQATT, CDR2 SNEGSKA (reference sequence). This CDR3 spans 15 amino acids. The V and J ends lost 1 base and 2 bases respectively, with 15 bases between them.

With regard to this clonotype: It may be a read error: a sequence one base away is much more abundant. The chain recombines TRBV7-7 with TRBJ2-1; 10 nucleotides line up with TRBD2. CDR1 and CDR2 from the germline V gene are SSHAT and FNYEAQ (reference sequence). The CDR3 is 15 residues long. CDR3 region: CASSALAGTNNGQFF. The CDR3 nucleotides read TGTGCCAGCAGCGCACTAGCGGGAACTAACAATGGGCAGTTCTTC.

Only a few counts were recorded for this clonotype. CDR3 loop: CASSYSTSGRGDTQYF. Here the CDR3 DNA reads TGTGCCAGCAGTTACTCGACTAGCGGGAGAGGGGATACGCAGTATTTT. J is TRBJ2-3 and V is TRBV6-5, with 12 bases aligning to TRBD2. CDR1 and CDR2 (germline): MNHEY, SVGAGI. Trimming cost V 0 bases and J 6 bases; bases outside gene matches: 4. This CDR3 has 16 residues.

This chain uses TRBV25-1 with TRBJ2-2; TRBD2 matches 7 bases. The CDR3 sequence is 17 residues long. Losses at the gene ends were 1 base for V and 0 bases for J; bases not matched to a gene: 5. Germline loops: CDR1 MGHDK, CDR2 SYGVNS. CDR3: CASSESEGRANTGELFF. In nucleotides, the CDR3 is TGTGCCAGCAGTGAATCTGAAGGGAGGGCGAACACCGGGGAGCTGTTTTTT.

The table lists this clonotype with a few counts. The chain couples TRBV12-3 or TRBV12-4 to TRBJ1-3; D is perhaps TRBD1 (6 bases). This CDR3 has 14 amino acids. Trimming cost V 5 bases and J 10 bases, with 18 bases left between them. CDR3 coding DNA: TGTGCCAGCAGTCCCGGGACACCGTGGCGGACCATATATTTT. This sequence encodes CASSPGTPWRTIYF.

A few counts support this clonotype. This sequence joins TRBV19 and TRBJ2-5; TRBD1 agrees at 10 bases. This CDR3 is built from 15 residues. Germline V lookup: CDR1 LNHDA, CDR2 SQIVND (reference sequence). With 6 bases clipped from V and 7 bases from J, the junction kept 11 bases outside the gene matches. The CDR3 nucleotides are TGTGCCAGTAGCCACCGGGACAGGGGACCGGCGACCCAGTACTTC. Its protein product is CASSHRDRGPATQYF. The full variable domain, with the rest looked up from reference TRBV19 and TRBJ2-5, is DGGITQSPKYLFRKEGQNVTLSCEQNLNHDAMYWYRQDPGQGLRLIYYSQIVNDFQKGDIAEGYSVSREKKESFPLTVTSAQKNPTAFYLCASSHRDRGPATQYFGPGTRLLVL.

With regard to this clonotype: A junction end diverges from the germline sequence, so it may reflect a read error. The chain recombines TRBV14 with TRBJ2-1; TRBD2 is a possible D gene (5 bases). From germline, CDR1 is SGHDN and CDR2 FVKESK. This CDR3 contains 15 residues. The CDR3 loop reads CASSPTRAGLNEQFF. The CDR3 bases are TGTGCCAGTAGCCCCACTAGAGCTGGGTTAAATGAGCAGTTCTTC. The entire variable domain, with the rest obtained from reference TRBV14 and TRBJ2-1, is as follows: EAGVTQFPSHSVIEKGQTVTLRCDPISGHDNLYWYRRVMGKEIKFLLHFVKESKQDESGMPNNRFLAERTGGTYSTLKVQPAELEDSGVYFCASSPTRAGLNEQFFGPGTRLTVL.

This clonotype has a handful of counts. The V gene is TRBV20-1, the J gene TRBJ2-3, with D tentatively TRBD1 or TRBD2 (5 bases each). V lost 4 bases, J lost 11 bases, and 13 bases lay in between. The CDR3 totals 11 residues. Germline lookup yields CDR1 DFQATT and CDR2 SNEGSKA (reference sequence). This CDR3 is CSAIRDVEQYF. The CDR3 nucleotides are TGCAGTGCTATCCGGGACGTAGAGCAGTATTTT.

Only a few counts were recorded for this clonotype. CDR3 region: CASSPYPPGPNTEAFF. The CDR3 DNA is TGTGCCAGCTCACCATATCCGCCGGGCCCGAACACTGAAGCTTTCTTT. This sequence joins TRBV18 and TRBJ1-1; D unresolved. The CDR3 spans 16 residues. Germline V gives CDR1 KGHSH, CDR2 LQKENI. V was clipped by 2 bases and J by 1 base, with 14 bases between them.

This clonotype was detected many times. V and J are TRBV12-3 or TRBV12-4 and TRBJ1-2, with D unclear. V lost 3 bases and J 2 bases, leaving 4 bases between the germline ends. CDR3 size: 12 residues. This CDR3 reads CASSLVNYGYTF. The CDR3 bases are TGTGCCAGCAGTTTGGTAAACTATGGCTACACCTTC.

V gene TRBV7-9 combines with J gene TRBJ1-5, with 8 bases matching TRBD1. This CDR3 comprises 15 residues. The trim removed 5 bases at V and 0 bases at J, leaving 3 bases unmatched. The germline gives CDR1 SEHNR, CDR2 FQNEAQ (reference sequence). CDR3 sequence reads: CASSLTGDSNQPQHF. The CDR3 coding sequence is TGTGCCAGCAGCCTGACAGGGGATAGCAATCAGCCCCAGCATTTT.

The chain couples TRBV10-3 to TRBJ2-3; TRBD2 agrees at 10 bases. The length of the CDR3 is 13 residues. The V and J ends lost 11 bases and 4 bases, in that order; junction bases with no gene match: 6. Germline V lookup: CDR1 ENHRY, CDR2 SYGVKD. CDR3 region: CASEAGGPDTQYF. Here the CDR3 DNA reads TGTGCCTCAGAAGCGGGGGGGCCAGATACGCAGTATTTT.

The chain has TRBV19 and TRBJ2-5, with D perhaps matching TRBD1 (5 bases). Gene TRBJ2-1 matches the end of the DNA better, so the J call may be wrong. This CDR3 spans 13 amino acids. Germline V lookup: CDR1 LNHDA, CDR2 SQIVND (reference sequence). In nucleotides, the CDR3 is TGTGCCAGTAGTATTAAGGGGCTCGATGAGCAGTTCTTC. It specifies CASSIKGLDEQFF.

V usage is TRBV4-2 and J usage is TRBJ2-3; 7 nucleotides line up with TRBD2. J gave up 4 bases and V 3 bases, and 10 bases lay outside the gene matches. The CDR3 is 16 amino acids. CDR1 and CDR2 from the germline V gene are LGHNA and YNFKEQ. CDR3 loop: CASSQTAGVGADTQYF. As DNA, the CDR3 is TGTGCCAGCAGCCAGACGGCGGGAGTGGGCGCAGATACGCAGTATTTT.

This clonotype has just a few counts. CDR3 sequence (DNA): TGTGCCAGCAGTTACCGTGCGGGACAGGGGGCAGCTTTCTTT. Protein: CASSYRAGQGAAFF. The gene calls are TRBV6-5 and TRBJ1-1; TRBD1 agrees at 12 bases. The J segment lost 10 bases and the V segment lost 2 bases, leaving 5 bases of the junction unmatched. The CDR3 covers 14 residues. CDR1 MNHEY and CDR2 SVGAGI come from the germline V gene.

This clonotype appeared a few times. The rearrangement links TRBV25-1 to TRBJ2-5, with 7 bases aligning to TRBD1. CDR3 length: 14 residues. CDR1 is MGHDK, CDR2 SYGVNS, per germline. After removal of 3 bases from V and 5 bases from J, the junction contained 6 bases not matched to a gene. CDR3: CASSDGQVGETQYF. CDR3 nucleotide sequence: TGTGCCAGCAGTGATGGACAGGTGGGGGAGACCCAGTACTTC.

The V and J genes are TRBV2 and TRBJ2-3; 7 nucleotides align to TRBD2. V shed 5 bases, J shed 6 bases, and the junction held 14 bases outside the gene matches. This CDR3 contains 16 residues. In germline, CDR1 is SNHLY, CDR2 FYNNEI. The CDR3 DNA reads TGTGCCAGCAGTACCGGGGAGGGTGGACTCACGGATACGCAGTATTTT. Translated: CASSTGEGGLTDTQYF.

This clonotype has a handful of counts. An end of the junction does not agree with germline; a read error may underlie this. The rearrangement uses TRBV9 and TRBJ2-1, with D perhaps being TRBD1 or TRBD2 (6 bases each). The germline gives CDR1 SGDLS, CDR2 YYNGEE. This CDR3 is 13 amino acids long. DNA for the CDR3: TGTGCCAGCAGTCCTGGGGGCGGGGCAAGTCTCTACTTC. Residues: CASSPGGGASLYF.